This TCR beta chain was identified in a study of blood T cell repertoires in COVID-19 (TCRdb year 2020). Concerning the study at large: Samples covering the acute and convalescent phases of COVID-19 were provided by collaborators in the United States, Italy and Spain. The prospective study material was composed of cDNA or gDNA derived from T cells, B-cell-depleted T cells, or PBMCs. The dataset comprised deeply sampled blood TCRbeta repertoires from subjects exposed to, actively infected with, or recovered from COVID-19. The repertoires were released in a freely available public database intended as a resource for research on the immune response to SARS-CoV-2. Samples were obtained from the ongoing ImmuneRACE study (first 160 participants) and from about 1,300 subjects provided by 6 global collaborators. A de-identified subject ID, COVID-19 status, age in years and sex were almost always included in the sample metadata. Where available, HLA class I and class II types were taken from metadata supplied by the sample provider and were not determined by assay-based typing.

Note on this clone: This receptor's antigen is unknown. Base qualities are missing; no much larger clone stands one base away.

Each collaborating institution followed its own protocols to collect whole blood in K2EDTA tubes. For TCRbeta analysis, collaborators shipped samples in one of three forms: frozen whole blood, isolated PBMCs, or DNA extracted from either of those sample types. Beyond this particular receptor, the publication reports: The quantity of clinical and demographic metadata differed by source and by participant and was supplied without curation.

The germline V gene provides CDR1 MDHEN and CDR2 SYDVKM. The germline V and J ends show losses of 3 bases and 0 bases respectively, and no gene match explains 9 bases of the junction. The CDR3 has 18 amino acids, counting the end cysteine and phenylalanine. Of all the DNA, just the CDR3 is kept, 54 bases in frame from base 1. TCRbeta CDR3 regions were amplified from genomic DNA by means of the immunoSEQ Assay, a bias-controlled multiplex PCR. As for the authors' bioinformatics: Within the assay, amplification of reference gene primers was used to estimate how many nucleated cells each sample contained. To quantify the absolute abundance of each unique TCRbeta CDR3 rearrangement, sequence reads were collapsed and filtered. Productive Simpson clonality was computed per sample as the square root of Simpson's diversity index over productive rearrangements. Here the immuneACCESS table is served through TCRdb, limited to in-frame sequences with V and J called. Missing clones are a known gap in these copies; in checked studies unresolved V genes cover under half, and the rest lacks a known reason. D and trimming come from the DNA, and the V and J calls and clone size come from that table. The sample records around 74,000 clones, roughly nine tenths of which are singletons. The ten largest clones represent approximately 15% of the sample.

Material for sequencing was peripheral blood. The TCR sequence derives from an elderly woman with active or convalescent COVID-19. The chain joins TRBV28 to TRBJ1-3, and TRBD1 matches 9 of the central bases. The DNA sequence reads TGTGCCAGCAGTTTGCAAGGACAGGGGCCCTACTCTGGAAACACCATATATTTT. It specifies CASSLQGQGPYSGNTIYF.